These 27 T cell receptor beta chains were sequenced from one sample in a study of T-cell memory formation after mild COVID-19. Using its own MiXCR run on the 5' RACE reads, TCRdb lists one record per CDR3 protein. Of around 530,000 distinct CDR3 sequences in the sample, less than 25% were seen once. Sequenced material: PBMCs or a T cell subset sorted from them (not recorded which). All receptors derive from an adult woman who had mild COVID-19 (a few samples of this study predate the infection). Cell type and time point are not known.

V usage is TRBV4-1 and J usage is TRBJ2-1; 14 bases are a match to TRBD2. Germline V gives CDR1 MGHRA, CDR2 YSYEKL. V was clipped by 4 bases and J by 0 bases; unmatched bases: 8. This CDR3 has 19 amino acids. CDR3 bases: TGCGCCAGCAGCCTATCCGGGACTAGCGGGGGTTACTCCTACAATGAGCAGTTCTTC. Translating it yields CASSLSGTSGGYSYNEQFF.

The chain recombines TRBV4-1 with TRBJ1-5; 10 nucleotides match TRBD1. Per germline, CDR1 MGHRA and CDR2 YSYEKL. Trimming at V came to 4 bases and at J to 4 bases, leaving 10 bases not matched to a gene. CDR3 length: 17 residues. The CDR3 loop reads CASSLTGTGVANQPQHF. Written as DNA, the CDR3 is TGCGCCAGCAGCCTAACCGGGACAGGGGTCGCAAATCAGCCCCAGCATTTT.

The chain has TRBV20-1 and TRBJ2-1; D is possibly TRBD2 (5 bases). Germline V CDR1 and CDR2: DFQATT, SNEGSKA (reference sequence). The V gene lost 0 bases and the J gene lost 3 bases, with 12 bases spanning the gap. The CDR3 consists of 15 residues. Here the CDR3 reads CSARDMEVGYNEQFF. The CDR3 bases are TGCAGTGCTAGAGATATGGAGGTCGGCTACAATGAGCAGTTCTTC.

The CDR3 region is CSARHLLNQPQHF. The CDR3 nucleotides are TGCAGTGCTAGACATCTCCTCAATCAGCCCCAGCATTTT. This rearrangement joins TRBV20-1 to TRBJ1-5; no definite D call. Trimming removed 2 bases from V and 3 bases from J, with 8 bases in between. From germline, CDR1 is DFQATT and CDR2 SNEGSKA (reference sequence). This CDR3 contains 13 residues.

This clonotype was picked up a small number of times. The V and J genes are TRBV5-1 and TRBJ1-6, with 8 bases that match TRBD1. The CDR3 has 14 residues. V lost 4 bases and J lost 9; bases outside the gene matches: 6. Germline CDR1 is SGHRS and CDR2 is YFSETQ. CDR3 amino acids: CASSTEDRVSPLHF. The CDR3, as DNA: TGCGCCAGCAGCACCGAGGACAGGGTTTCACCCCTCCACTTT.

This clonotype was detected only a few times. This rearrangement joins TRBV6-2 or TRBV6-3 to TRBJ2-1; 7 bases line up with TRBD2. V trimming: 7 bases; J trimming: 3 bases; junction bases outside the gene matches: 6. CDR3 length: 14 amino acids. CDR1 is MNHEY, CDR2 SVGEGT, per germline. The CDR3, as DNA: TGTGCCAGCACCCCCCCGGGGGGCTACAATGAGCAGTTCTTC. Amino acid sequence: CASTPPGGYNEQFF.

The rearrangement uses TRBV4-3 and TRBJ2-1, with 8 bases aligning to TRBD1. Looked up from germline, CDR1 is LGHNA and CDR2 is YSLEER. V lost 4 bases, J lost 3 bases, and 11 bases stayed unmatched. This CDR3 has 17 amino acids. CDR3 sequence (DNA): TGCGCCAGCAGCCCTTCCGGATCGGACAGGGTCTACAATGAGCAGTTCTTC. Residues: CASSPSGSDRVYNEQFF.

This chain joins TRBV2 and TRBJ1-4, with TRBD1 as a possible D gene (6 bases). V was trimmed by 5 bases and J by 7 bases, leaving 14 bases between them. Germline-derived CDR1 and CDR2 are SNHLY and FYNNEI. This CDR3 is 14 amino acids long. The chain's CDR3 is CASSLGAVSEKLFF. CDR3 DNA sequence: TGTGCCAGCAGTCTGGGGGCCGTGAGTGAAAAACTGTTTTTT. Filled out from reference TRBV2 and TRBJ1-4, the complete variable domain reads EPEVTQTPSHQVTQMGQEVILRCVPISNHLYFYWYRQILGQKVEFLVSFYNNEISEKSEIFDDQFSVERPDGSNFTLKIRSTKLEDSAMYFCASSLGAVSEKLFFGSGTQLSVL.

The chain links TRBV5-1 to TRBJ2-3; D is uncertain. The CDR3 loop spans 15 amino acids. Trimming pared 0 bases from V and 1 base from J, leaving 9 bases between. CDR1 SGHRS and CDR2 YFSETQ come from the germline V gene. The CDR3 nucleotides read TGCGCCAGCAGCTTGGGCTTTTCTCGCACAGATACGCAGTATTTT. Translated, it gives CASSLGFSRTDTQYF.

As for this clonotype: With a much larger clone just one base away, this may be a read error. The chain couples TRBV5-6 to TRBJ2-7; perhaps TRBD1 as D (7 bases). V lost 4 bases and J 3 bases, leaving 17 bases between the germline ends. Germline V gives CDR1 SGHDT, CDR2 YYEEEE. The CDR3 runs to 15 residues. Here the CDR3 reads CASSPTDRDCYEQYF. The CDR3 bases are TGTGCCAGCAGCCCCACCGACAGGGACTGCTACGAGCAGTACTTC.

This clonotype showed up just a few times. J is TRBJ2-1 and V is TRBV7-3, with 7 bases fitting TRBD1. V shed 1 base and J 14 bases; nucleotides not matched to a gene: 11. Germline V gene sequence: CDR1 SGHTA, CDR2 FQGTGA. This CDR3 is built from 14 residues. Here the CDR3 reads CASSLNGSGGRKFF. In DNA form, the CDR3 reads TGTGCCAGCAGCTTAAACGGGTCAGGGGGAAGGAAGTTCTTC.

The sample holds many counts of this clonotype. This chain connects TRBV7-2 to TRBJ2-3; 10 nucleotides match TRBD2. This CDR3 comprises 15 residues. Germline V gene data show CDR1 as SGHTA and CDR2 as FQGNSA. V lost 4 bases, J lost 1 base, and 2 bases stayed unmatched. CDR3 nucleotides: TGTGCCAGCAGCTCGCTAGCGGGGGGCACAGATACGCAGTATTTT. Translation: CASSSLAGGTDTQYF.

This clonotype was observed a handful of times. The chain joins TRBV12-5 to TRBJ2-2; D is perhaps TRBD1 (5 bases). V was shortened by 2 bases and J by 4 bases, with 8 bases between the two germline ends. The CDR3 is made up of 14 amino acids. The germline V gene encodes CDR1 LGHNT and CDR2 FRNRAP. This CDR3 is CASGLSQGTGELFF. CDR3 DNA: TGTGCTAGTGGTTTGTCCCAGGGCACCGGGGAGCTGTTTTTT.

The chain recombines TRBV12-5 with TRBJ2-7; 7 bases are a match to TRBD2. The CDR3 is 19 residues long. CDR1 LGHNT and CDR2 FRNRAP come from the germline V gene. The V segment lost 4 bases and the J segment 2 bases; nucleotides outside the gene matches: 20. The DNA for the CDR3 is TGTGCTAGTGGTTCCCCTCAACGCATGGACGGGAGGTCCCCCTACGAGCAGTACTTC. Protein product: CASGSPQRMDGRSPYEQYF.

The V gene is TRBV27, the J gene TRBJ2-7, with TRBD2 matching over 7 bases. The CDR3 is 14 amino acids. CDR1 is MNHEY, CDR2 SMNVEV, per germline (reference sequence). J was trimmed by 1 base and V by 10 bases; bases with no gene match: 10. Here the CDR3 reads CATTAGGSSYEQYF. As DNA, the CDR3 is TGTGCCACCACTGCGGGCGGGAGTTCCTACGAGCAGTACTTC.

V is TRBV27 and J is TRBJ2-4; TRBD1 might be the D (6 bases). Trimming shortened V by 6 bases and J by 10 bases, and 19 bases separated the two germline ends. The CDR3 consists of 14 residues. Germline lookup yields CDR1 MNHEY and CDR2 SMNVEV (reference sequence). The CDR3 DNA is TGTGCCAGCAGCTTGATGACAGGCCAGGGGATTCAGTACTTC. Protein product: CASSLMTGQGIQYF.

This rearrangement joins TRBV10-3 to TRBJ2-2; 9 nucleotides align to TRBD2. The CDR3 is 15 residues long. CDR1 and CDR2 (germline): ENHRY, SYGVKD. V shed 8 bases and J 6 bases; nucleotides not matched to a gene: 10. CDR3 nucleotides: TGTGCCATCTTGGTAGCGGGGGCCGGGGCCGGGGAGCTGTTTTTT. It yields the protein CAILVAGAGAGELFF.

The sample holds many counts of this clonotype. The V gene is TRBV12-3 or TRBV12-4, the J gene TRBJ2-2, with TRBD2 as a possible D gene (6 bases). The CDR3 runs to 12 residues. V was pared by 10 bases and J by 0 bases, with 6 bases between. The CDR3 loop reads CATGANTGELFF. CDR3 in DNA: TGTGCCACGGGGGCGAACACCGGGGAGCTGTTTTTT.

This clonotype was seen more than once but under ten times. This sequence joins TRBV7-2 and TRBJ2-1, with TRBD2 matching over 12 bases. The CDR3 is 18 amino acids. J lost 4 bases, V lost 5 bases, and 12 bases had no gene match. CDR1 and CDR2 (germline): SGHTA, FQGNSA. The chain's CDR3 is CASSARLAGEGAYNEQFF. CDR3 DNA sequence: TGTGCCAGCAGCGCAAGACTAGCGGGAGAGGGCGCGTACAATGAGCAGTTCTTC.

The chain is built from TRBV12-3 or TRBV12-4 and TRBJ1-4; 7 nucleotides line up with TRBD1. The CDR3 spans 15 residues. V lost 6 bases, J lost 7 bases, and 11 bases stayed unmatched. CDR3 region: CASRHRQGAGEKLFF. CDR3 DNA: TGTGCCAGCAGACACCGACAGGGCGCAGGTGAAAAACTGTTTTTT.

The table lists this clonotype with a few counts. This sequence joins TRBV24-1 and TRBJ2-1, with TRBD1 matching 8 bases. With V trimmed by 2 bases and J by 8 bases, 10 bases remained unmatched. The length of the CDR3 is 16 residues. Germline CDR1 KGHDR, CDR2 SFDVKD. The CDR3: CATSDSRTGIIHEQFF. Written as DNA, the CDR3 is TGTGCCACCAGTGATTCCCGGACAGGGATTATCCATGAGCAGTTCTTC.

The rearrangement uses TRBV5-4 and TRBJ2-3; D could derive from TRBD1 or TRBD2 (5 bases each). In germline, CDR1 is SGHNT, CDR2 YYREEE (reference sequence). V was trimmed by 3 bases and J by 0 bases, leaving 17 bases between them. CDR3 size: 17 residues. CDR3: CASSSPAGSSSTDTQYF. CDR3 in DNA: TGTGCCAGCAGCTCCCCGGCAGGGAGTTCTAGCACAGATACGCAGTATTTT.

The gene calls are TRBV11-3 and TRBJ2-3; 11 bases fit TRBD2. The CDR3 has 17 residues. With V trimmed by 5 bases and J by 0 bases, 7 bases remained unmatched. CDR1 SGHNT and CDR2 YENEEA come from the germline V gene. The CDR3 DNA sequence: TGTGCCAGCAGCCCGACTAGCGGGAATCCTAGCACAGATACGCAGTATTTT. Its translation: CASSPTSGNPSTDTQYF.

The chain carries TRBV7-6 and TRBJ2-7; 9 bases map to TRBD2. V dropped 5 bases and J dropped 3; count of bases not matched to a gene: 23. Germline-derived CDR1 and CDR2 are SGHVS and FNYEAQ. The CDR3 runs to 20 residues. The DNA of the CDR3 is TGTGCCAGCAGCGCTATAGTGCGGCGGGGTAGCGGGAGAGGATACTACGAGCAGTACTTC. It specifies CASSAIVRRGSGRGYYEQYF.

The chain uses TRBV5-4 and TRBJ1-2; 9 bases agree with TRBD1. Germline CDR1 SGHNT, CDR2 YYREEE (reference sequence). This CDR3 has 14 amino acids. J lost 4 bases, V lost 6 bases, and 7 bases had no gene match. CDR3 amino acids: CASTSGQGFYGYTF. Written as DNA, the CDR3 is TGTGCCAGCACCTCGGGACAGGGCTTCTATGGCTACACCTTC.

V gene TRBV5-1 combines with J gene TRBJ2-3, with TRBD2 matching 11 bases. The CDR3 contains 17 residues. Germline trimming cut 3 bases from V and 2 bases from J; bases unmatched to any gene: 8. Per the germline V gene, CDR1 is SGHRS and CDR2 is YFSETQ. The CDR3 coding sequence is TGCGCCAGCAGCTCCGGACTAGCGGGCTTACCCACAGATACGCAGTATTTT. As protein: CASSSGLAGLPTDTQYF.

This clonotype was counted between two and nine times. V and J are TRBV18 and TRBJ2-2; D unclear. V was clipped by 4 bases and J by 1 base, with 7 bases between them. The CDR3 runs to 14 residues. CDR1 and CDR2 (germline): KGHSH, LQKENI. The CDR3 coding sequence is TGTGCCAGCTCACGCCAGCAGAACACCGGGGAGCTGTTTTTT. Protein sequence: CASSRQQNTGELFF.